This T cell receptor beta chain was observed in a study of cytomegalovirus exposure and HLA in healthy donors. Broader study findings: In a later analysis, DRB1 alleles had the most associated TCRs; HLA-C alleles the fewest. Later genetic work tied a missense DCLRE1C variant to beta-chain V and J trimming.

The CDR3 totals 14 residues. Trimming took 4 bases from V and 2 from J; bases not matched to a gene: 5. Per the germline V gene, CDR1 is SGHNT and CDR2 is YYREEE (reference sequence). This clone was observed a few times. No antigen is known for it. PCR used 60 Vbeta primers and 13 Jbeta primers. The method was immunoSEQ multiplex PCR; TCRdb's version includes in-frame clones alone and lacks a portion of them. The sample has about 110,000 clones, around three quarters seen once. This chain connects TRBV5-4 to TRBJ2-7, with TRBD1 identical over 8 bases. The sequenced sample consisted of PBMCs. The sequence was obtained from a woman between 50 and 59 years old in good health and CMV-seropositive. The CDR3 reads CASSLGQETYEQYF. In nucleotides, the CDR3 is TGTGCCAGCAGCCTGGGACAGGAAACCTACGAGCAGTACTTC.